This T cell receptor (beta chain) was captured by sequencing in a study of blood T cell repertoires in COVID-19. Study at large: PBMCs, B-cell-depleted T cells, or T cells were the source of the cDNA or gDNA that made up the material.

In the original analysis: Counts of nucleated cells, estimated from reference gene primer amplification, were obtained. The method was immunoSEQ multiplex PCR; TCRdb's version includes in-frame clones alone and lacks a portion of them. The V and J calls and the clone size are those of that table, but D and trimming were determined from the DNA. The sample consists of more than 300,000 clones, about 89% of them appearing once. There are 15 residues in the CDR3. Germline V gene data show CDR1 as LNHDA and CDR2 as SQIVND (reference sequence). The V gene lost 1 base and the J gene lost 4 bases, with 10 bases spanning the gap. Participant reports of clinical history set cohort assignment.

The TCR originated in a man aged 35-49 years in a cohort exposed to, infected with or recovered from COVID-19 (not recorded which). Sequencing was performed on PBMCs or T cells enriched from blood (not recorded which). The chain combines TRBV19 with TRBJ2-2; D possibly corresponds to TRBD2 (5 bases). Here the CDR3 reads CASSIAGMSTGELFF. CDR3 nucleotides: TGTGCCAGTAGTATAGCGGGAATGAGCACCGGGGAGCTGTTTTTT.